The entry that follows covers one T cell receptor beta chain sequence. This clone's antigen is unknown. Base qualities are not provided; no much larger clone lies one nucleotide away. Reading from cysteine to phenylalanine, the CDR3 counts 15 amino acids. Only CDR3 DNA remains: 45 bases, in frame from the first base. CDR1 is given as LNHDA and CDR2 as SQIVND, both from the germline V gene (reference sequence). From V the trimming removes 3 bases and from J it removes 2 bases, while the gene matches leave 4 bases of the junction unaccounted for. These data are taken from a study of T cell changes during pregnancy in multiple sclerosis (dated by TCRdb to the late 2010s). Background on the whole study: Changes in the T cell repertoire over the course of pregnancy were examined in this study in women with multiple sclerosis.

The receptor library was made with the immunoSEQ multiplex PCR assay. Imported from immuneACCESS, the table was reduced by TCRdb to in-frame sequences with V and J called. These copies leave out some clones; in studies compared against another copy, an unresolved V gene accounts for under half, and the cause of the remainder is not known. This sample gives tens of thousands of clones in total; 90% of them show up just once. Jointly, the top ten make up 2.5% to 4% of the sample. The clonotype was recovered from a female donor in good health, enrolled as a control in a pregnancy study. The chain uses TRBV19 and TRBJ2-5, and TRBD1 aligns with 9 junction nucleotides. Sequencing was performed on peripheral blood, taken in the first trimester of pregnancy. The encoded CDR3 is CASSMGDRVQETQYF. The sequenced DNA is TGTGCCAGTAGTATGGGGGACAGGGTTCAAGAGACCCAGTACTTC.